This record looks at one T cell receptor (beta chain) sequence and its context. The entry originates in a study of cytomegalovirus exposure and HLA in healthy donors. PCR amplification relied on 60 Vbeta primers (plus 13 Jbeta primers). Measured with immunoSEQ multiplex PCR; TCRdb has only the in-frame clones, and not every one. The sample yields about 130,000 clones, 70% to 80% seen once. The sample was PBMCs. The origin of this receptor is a man aged 45 to 65 in good health and CMV-seronegative.

The CDR3 DNA reads TGTGCCAGCAGCTTAAGAACGGGAGGTAATTCCTACGAGCAGTACTTC. Amino acids: CASSLRTGGNSYEQYF. The chain carries TRBV7-8 and TRBJ2-7, with 7 bases identical to TRBD2. CDR3 length equals 16 residues. The germline V gene has CDR1 SGHVS and CDR2 FQNEAQ. V dropped 2 bases and J dropped 1; count of bases not matched to a gene: 8.